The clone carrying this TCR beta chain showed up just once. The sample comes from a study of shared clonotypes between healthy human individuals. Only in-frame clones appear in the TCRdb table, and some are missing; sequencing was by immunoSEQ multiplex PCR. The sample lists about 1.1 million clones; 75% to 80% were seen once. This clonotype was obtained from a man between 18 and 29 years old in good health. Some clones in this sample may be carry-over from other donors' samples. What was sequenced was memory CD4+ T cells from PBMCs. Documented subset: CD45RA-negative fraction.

CDR3 in DNA: TGCGCCAGCAGCAGCTGGGGTTCCGACACTGAAGCTTTCTTT. Translating gives CASSSWGSDTEAFF. V is TRBV5-1 and J is TRBJ1-1; D is undetermined. CDR1 is SGHRS, CDR2 YFSETQ, per germline. V lost 4 bases and J 3 bases, leaving 13 bases between the germline ends. The CDR3 consists of 14 residues.